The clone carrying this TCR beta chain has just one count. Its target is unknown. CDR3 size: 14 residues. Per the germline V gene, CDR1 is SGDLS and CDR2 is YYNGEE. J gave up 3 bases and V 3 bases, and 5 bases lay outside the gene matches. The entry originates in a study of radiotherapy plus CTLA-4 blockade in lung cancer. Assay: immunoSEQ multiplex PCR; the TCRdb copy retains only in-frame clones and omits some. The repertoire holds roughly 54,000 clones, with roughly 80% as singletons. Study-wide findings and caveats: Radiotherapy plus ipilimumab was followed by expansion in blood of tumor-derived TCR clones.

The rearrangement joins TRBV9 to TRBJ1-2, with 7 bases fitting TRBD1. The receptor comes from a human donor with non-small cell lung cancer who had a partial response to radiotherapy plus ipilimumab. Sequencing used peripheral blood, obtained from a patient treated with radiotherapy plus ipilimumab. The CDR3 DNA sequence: TGTGCCAGCAGCGCGACAGGGTATGACTATGGCTACACCTTC. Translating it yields CASSATGYDYGYTF.